These 10 T cell receptor beta chains were all obtained from the same sample, sequenced in a study of beta chain features in type 1 diabetes. Reverse transcribing all isolated RNA meant expressed TCRB transcripts were sequenced. Libraries were prepared by immunoSEQ multiplex PCR; TCRdb keeps only in-frame clonotypes and omits some of them. The data contain around 200,000 clones, more than 10% of them singletons. Sequenced input: central memory CD4+ T cells from blood. Source of these receptors: a woman between 18 and 29 years old in good health.

The chain links TRBV11-3 to TRBJ2-1, with TRBD1 as a possible D gene (6 bases). The CDR3 extends over 13 amino acids. Trimming took 6 bases from V and 7 from J, leaving 13 bases between them. Looked up from germline, CDR1 is SGHNT and CDR2 is YENEEA. CDR3 bases: TGTGCCAGCAGTGTTCAGGGGCGGAATGAGCAGTTCTTC. Amino acids: CASSVQGRNEQFF.

This clone has only a few counts. The chain couples TRBV7-2 to TRBJ1-5; perhaps TRBD1 as D (6 bases). CDR1 and CDR2 (germline): SGHTA, FQGNSA. With 5 bases removed from V and 0 bases from J, the gap between germline ends came to 14 bases. This CDR3 spans 16 amino acids. For the CDR3, the DNA is TGTGCCAGCAGCATACAAGGACAGATTAGCAATCAGCCCCAGCATTTT. As protein: CASSIQGQISNQPQHF.

The chain couples TRBV29-1 to TRBJ2-7, with TRBD1 identical over 9 bases. This CDR3 has 15 residues. Germline lookup yields CDR1 SQVTM and CDR2 ANQGSEA. The junction had 13 bases not matched to a gene; V was cut back by 3 bases and J by 7 bases. The CDR3 DNA sequence: TGCAGCGTTGATTCCTTCGGACAGGGGCGACGGGAGCAGTACTTC. Protein sequence: CSVDSFGQGRREQYF.

This clone was counted only a few times. This chain connects TRBV4-1 to TRBJ2-5, with 11 bases that match TRBD2. This CDR3 is 18 amino acids long. V was pared by 1 base and J by 4 bases, with 11 bases of the junction left unmatched. Looked up from germline, CDR1 is MGHRA and CDR2 is YSYEKL. The CDR3 DNA follows: TGCGCCAGCAGCCAAGGGGCCCAGGGACTAGCGGTAGTAGAGACCCAGTACTTC. Its translation is CASSQGAQGLAVVETQYF.

The chain carries TRBV27 and TRBJ2-2, with 8 bases aligning to TRBD2. CDR1 and CDR2 from the germline V gene are MNHEY and SMNVEV (reference sequence). This CDR3 has 15 residues. Trimming cost V 6 bases and J 7 bases; bases outside gene matches: 10. The CDR3 spells CASRSLGLAGGELFF. CDR3 nucleotide sequence: TGTGCCAGCAGGTCCTTGGGGCTAGCGGGCGGGGAGCTGTTTTTT.

This chain joins TRBV5-1 and TRBJ2-7; D possibly corresponds to TRBD1 (6 bases). This CDR3 is built from 13 residues. Trimming stripped 4 bases from V and 7 bases from J, with 15 bases between. Germline V gene sequence: CDR1 SGHRS, CDR2 YFSETQ. The CDR3 spells CASSPDSPGEQYF. CDR3 DNA: TGCGCCAGCAGCCCGGACAGCCCAGGAGAGCAGTACTTC.

This clone was counted at least ten times. The V and J genes are TRBV29-1 and TRBJ1-2, with TRBD1 matching 8 bases. The CDR3 loop spans 13 amino acids. The V gene's germline CDR1 is SQVTM and CDR2 ANQGSEA. V lost 7 bases to trimming and J lost 6 bases; unmatched junction nucleotides: 10. The CDR3 spells CSADPGGKDGYTF. The CDR3 coding sequence is TGCAGCGCCGACCCAGGGGGCAAGGATGGCTACACCTTC.

The sample holds a few counts of this clone. V is TRBV27 and J is TRBJ2-7; TRBD2 matches 10 bases. V gave up 6 bases and J gave up 3 bases; unmatched junction bases: 11. The CDR3 runs 16 residues. Germline CDR1 and CDR2: MNHEY and SMNVEV (reference sequence). The DNA for the CDR3 is TGTGCCAGCAGACACACAGCGGGAGGGCCCGGCTACGAGCAGTACTTC. Amino acid sequence: CASRHTAGGPGYEQYF.

Here the CDR3 reads CASSLAPTYEQYF. The CDR3 bases are TGTGCCAGCAGTCTAGCGCCCACCTACGAGCAGTACTTC. This sequence joins TRBV27 and TRBJ2-7; weak D call: TRBD2 (6 bases). The CDR3 has 13 amino acids. V dropped 5 bases and J dropped 2 bases, with 10 bases sitting between them. CDR1 and CDR2 from the germline V gene are MNHEY and SMNVEV (reference sequence).

This clone has just a few counts. The V and J genes are TRBV19 and TRBJ2-2, with a possible D match to TRBD1 (6 bases). The CDR3 spans 15 residues. Looked up from germline, CDR1 is LNHDA and CDR2 is SQIVND (reference sequence). The V and J ends lost 11 bases and 4 bases respectively, with 20 bases between them. CDR3 in DNA: TGTGCCTCATCGTACACTACAGGGACCACCGGGGAGCTGTTTTTT. Its protein product is CASSYTTGTTGELFF.